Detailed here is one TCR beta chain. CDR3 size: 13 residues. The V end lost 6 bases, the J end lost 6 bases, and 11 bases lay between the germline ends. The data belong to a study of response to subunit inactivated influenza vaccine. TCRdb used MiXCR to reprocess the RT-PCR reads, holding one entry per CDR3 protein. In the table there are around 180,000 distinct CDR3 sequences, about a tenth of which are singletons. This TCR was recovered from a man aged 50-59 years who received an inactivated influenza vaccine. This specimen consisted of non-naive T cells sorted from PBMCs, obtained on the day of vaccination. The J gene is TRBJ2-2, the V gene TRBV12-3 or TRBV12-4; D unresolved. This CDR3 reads CASRAFIAGELFF. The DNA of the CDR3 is TGTGCCAGCAGAGCATTTATCGCCGGGGAGCTGTTTTTT.